This passage covers 18 T cell receptor beta chains from one sample sequenced in a study of OX40 agonist ivuxolimab in advanced cancers. The data were produced by immunoSEQ multiplex PCR, yet TCRdb's version contains in-frame clones alone and is incomplete. This table holds about 65,000 clones, roughly nine tenths found once. The material sequenced was CD4+ or CD8+ T cells sorted from blood, taken in a trial of the OX40 agonist ivuxolimab. These receptors were taken from an adult with an advanced solid tumor such as melanoma, head and neck, liver or kidney cancer.

This clone was counted once. J is TRBJ1-6 and V is TRBV6-1; 9 bases align to TRBD1. Unmatched junction bases numbered 5, after V lost 7 bases and J lost 7 bases. Germline assignment: CDR1 MNHNS and CDR2 SASEGT. The CDR3 sequence is 14 residues long. In nucleotides, the CDR3 is TGTGCCAGCACAAGGGACAGGGTGAATTCACCCCTCCACTTT. Translation gives CASTRDRVNSPLHF.

The gene calls are TRBV5-1 and TRBJ1-1; TRBD1 is a possible D gene (5 bases). Germline loops: CDR1 SGHRS, CDR2 YFSETQ. V was pared by 0 bases and J by 4 bases, with 10 bases between. CDR3 length: 14 residues. CDR3 amino acids: CASSLAPGRTEAFF. The CDR3 DNA sequence: TGCGCCAGCAGCTTGGCCCCAGGGCGCACTGAAGCTTTCTTT.

This rearrangement joins TRBV6-1 to TRBJ1-6; TRBD1 might be the D (5 bases). This CDR3 comprises 15 residues. V dropped 4 bases and J dropped 0 bases, with 7 bases sitting between them. Per germline, CDR1 MNHNS and CDR2 SASEGT. The chain's CDR3 is CASSGQGSYNSPLHF. CDR3 DNA sequence: TGTGCCAGCAGTGGGCAGGGCTCCTATAATTCACCCCTCCACTTT.

The chain employs TRBV4-2 and TRBJ2-3, with TRBD1 identical over 7 bases. The CDR3 has 15 amino acids. Germline CDR1 reads LGHNA; CDR2 reads YNFKEQ. V lost 3 bases to trimming and J lost 1 base; unmatched junction nucleotides: 4. CDR3 residues: CASSQYRGGTDTQYF. The CDR3 region has the DNA TGTGCCAGCAGCCAGTACAGGGGCGGCACAGATACGCAGTATTTT.

J is TRBJ1-5 and V is TRBV7-8; unclear D gene. CDR1 is SGHVS, CDR2 FQNEAQ, per germline. This CDR3 contains 13 residues. Trimming shortened V by 3 bases and J by 5 bases, and 8 bases separated the two germline ends. The CDR3 here is CASSLTDYQPQHF. CDR3 DNA sequence: TGTGCCAGCAGCTTGACGGATTATCAGCCCCAGCATTTT.

The rearrangement uses TRBV5-1 and TRBJ2-1; 10 bases match TRBD2. V lost 4 bases to trimming and J lost 8 bases; unmatched junction nucleotides: 9. Germline CDR1 and CDR2: SGHRS and YFSETQ. This CDR3 is built from 15 residues. The CDR3 DNA reads TGCGCCAGCAGCCATAGCGGGGGGCGAGGCGATGAGCAGTTCTTC. Translation gives CASSHSGGRGDEQFF.

This clone has just one count. J is TRBJ2-1 and V is TRBV5-6, with 11 bases aligning to TRBD2. CDR1 and CDR2 from the germline V gene are SGHDT and YYEEEE. The CDR3 sequence is 16 residues long. V dropped 1 base and J dropped 10; count of bases not matched to a gene: 10. The chain's CDR3 is CASSLRGTSGLREQFF. For the CDR3, the DNA is TGTGCCAGCAGCTTGAGAGGGACTAGCGGCTTGAGGGAGCAGTTCTTC.

This clone was counted only a few times. J is TRBJ2-7 and V is TRBV5-4, with D possibly called TRBD1 or TRBD2 (5 bases each). CDR1 and CDR2 from the germline V gene are SGHNT and YYREEE (reference sequence). V was shortened by 5 bases and J by 7 bases, with 19 bases between the two germline ends. CDR3 length: 14 amino acids. Here the CDR3 reads CASRARDGPQEQYF. CDR3 in DNA: TGTGCCAGCAGAGCCCGGGACGGTCCTCAGGAGCAGTACTTC.

The chain is built from TRBV4-1 and TRBJ2-5; a possible D gene is TRBD2 (5 bases). The CDR3 contains 14 residues. Trimming took 1 base from V and 7 from J, leaving 13 bases between them. CDR1 is MGHRA, CDR2 YSYEKL, per germline. The CDR3 protein is CASSQGPVEGTQYF. The CDR3 bases are TGCGCCAGCAGCCAAGGTCCGGTCGAGGGGACCCAGTACTTC.

The V and J genes are TRBV5-8 and TRBJ2-3; 8 bases agree with TRBD2. V shed 1 base and J 3 bases; nucleotides not matched to a gene: 4. The CDR3 spans 15 residues. Germline values: CDR1 SGHTS, CDR2 YDEGEE. The DNA of the CDR3 is TGTGCCAGCAGCTTGTTTGGGACTAGGACAGATACGCAGTATTTT. This codes for CASSLFGTRTDTQYF.

The rearrangement uses TRBV6-6 and TRBJ1-4; 7 bases fit TRBD1. The CDR3 contains 16 residues. The ends lost 2 bases at V and 0 bases at J; junction bases unmatched: 3. The germline V gene has CDR1 MNHNY and CDR2 SVGAGI (reference sequence). The CDR3 DNA reads TGTGCCAGCAGTTACCAGCAGGGGGCAACTAATGAAAAACTGTTTTTT. Translating it yields CASSYQQGATNEKLFF.

The chain links TRBV11-1 to TRBJ1-3; D unresolved. The CDR3 totals 14 residues. V was pared by 1 base and J by 0 bases, with 4 bases between. CDR1 is SGHAT, CDR2 FQDESV, per germline (reference sequence). The CDR3 is CASSLGASGNTIYF. In DNA, the CDR3 is TGTGCCAGCAGCTTAGGAGCCTCTGGAAACACCATATATTTT.

A note on this clone: The sample contains more than one DNA sequence encoding this CDR3. This chain connects TRBV2 to TRBJ2-3; D ambiguous. The CDR3 consists of 14 residues. In germline, CDR1 is SNHLY, CDR2 FYNNEI. V lost 3 bases, J lost 3 bases, and 10 bases lay in between. CDR3 DNA sequence: TGTGCCAGCAGTGACCCTCCGCGTACAGATACGCAGTATTTT. Translating gives CASSDPPRTDTQYF.

J is TRBJ2-5 and V is TRBV20-1; D is undetermined. The CDR3 has 11 amino acids. Germline V gene data show CDR1 as DFQATT and CDR2 as SNEGSKA (reference sequence). Trimming took off 0 bases at V and 5 bases at J, with 4 bases between the two ends. This chain's CDR3 is CSARDYETQYF. The CDR3 bases are TGCAGTGCTAGAGATTATGAGACCCAGTACTTC.

This chain connects TRBV27 to TRBJ2-2, with D perhaps given as TRBD1 or TRBD2 (5 bases each). The CDR3 consists of 16 residues. CDR1 and CDR2 (germline): MNHEY, SMNVEV (reference sequence). The ends were cut back, 4 bases at V and 2 bases at J, with 14 bases in the middle. The CDR3 reads CASSSKGTVNTGELFF. CDR3 DNA: TGTGCCAGCAGTTCCAAAGGGACGGTCAACACCGGGGAGCTGTTTTTT.

This sequence joins TRBV6-5 and TRBJ2-7; D is unclear. The CDR3 sequence is 14 residues long. V lost 6 bases and J 2 bases, leaving 14 bases between the germline ends. Germline loops: CDR1 MNHEY, CDR2 SVGAGI. This chain's CDR3 is CASSMSDSTYEQYF. The CDR3 bases are TGTGCCAGCAGCATGTCAGACTCTACCTACGAGCAGTACTTC.

The V and J genes are TRBV6-1 and TRBJ1-4; D not certain. This CDR3 spans 14 amino acids. Germline V CDR1 and CDR2: MNHNS, SASEGT. Trimming removed 0 bases from V and 10 bases from J, with 12 bases in between. CDR3 sequence (DNA): TGTGCCAGCAGTGAAGCGGGTCCGCAAGGAAAACTGTTTTTT. Amino acids: CASSEAGPQGKLFF.

Here the CDR3 reads CASRKENTEAFF. In DNA, the CDR3 is TGTGCCAGCAGGAAAGAGAACACTGAAGCTTTCTTT. V gene TRBV6-5 combines with J gene TRBJ1-1; no clear D gene. Between the trimmed V and J ends, which lost 6 bases and 1 base, there was a span of 6 bases. The germline V gene has CDR1 MNHEY and CDR2 SVGAGI. The CDR3 totals 12 residues.